The T cell receptor beta chain under discussion was sequenced for a study of OX40 agonist ivuxolimab in advanced cancers. Study-wide background: Patients took ivuxolimab, an agonistic anti-OX40 (CD134) antibody. Males comprised around four fifths of the group, whose mean age was roughly 60 years (range roughly 23 to 90). Notes on the study in general: Both blood CD4+ and CD8+ T cells showed clonal growth by week 6 at 0.1 to 3.0 mg/kg.

V lost 5 bases, J lost 4 bases, and 10 bases stayed unmatched. This CDR3 has 16 residues. Germline-derived CDR1 and CDR2 are LNHDA and SQIVND (reference sequence). For this clone: The target antigen is unknown.

Profiled with immunoSEQ multiplex PCR; TCRdb holds only in-frame clones, not every one. The table shows about 94,000 clones, with approximately 90% occurring only once. This clonotype originated in an adult with an advanced solid tumor such as melanoma, head and neck, liver or kidney cancer. V gene TRBV19 combines with J gene TRBJ2-3; 9 bases map to TRBD1. This material consisted of CD4+ or CD8+ T cells sorted from blood, taken in a trial of the OX40 agonist ivuxolimab. Here the CDR3 DNA reads TGTGCCAGTAGTCCTACCGGGACAGGGATGTCAGATACGCAGTATTTT. Protein sequence: CASSPTGTGMSDTQYF.